This TCR beta chain was sequenced in a study of blood T cell repertoires in COVID-19. On the study more broadly: The study drew acute and convalescent COVID-19 samples from the United States, Italy and Spain.

TCRdb's copy holds only in-frame clones and misses some; the assay was immunoSEQ multiplex PCR. The sample records 110,000 or so clones, more than 75% being singletons. Per the germline V gene, CDR1 is KGHSH and CDR2 is LQKENI. The CDR3 runs to 16 residues. Trimming shortened V by 3 bases and J by 8 bases, and 20 bases separated the two germline ends. Input material: peripheral blood. This chain joins TRBV18 and TRBJ2-1, with D tentatively TRBD2 (6 bases). The TCR originated in a woman between 40 and 55 years old with acute or convalescent COVID-19. The CDR3 DNA follows: TGTGCCAGCTCACCTTTCGACGGGGCGACGGGGGATGAGCAGTTCTTC. This sequence encodes CASSPFDGATGDEQFF.